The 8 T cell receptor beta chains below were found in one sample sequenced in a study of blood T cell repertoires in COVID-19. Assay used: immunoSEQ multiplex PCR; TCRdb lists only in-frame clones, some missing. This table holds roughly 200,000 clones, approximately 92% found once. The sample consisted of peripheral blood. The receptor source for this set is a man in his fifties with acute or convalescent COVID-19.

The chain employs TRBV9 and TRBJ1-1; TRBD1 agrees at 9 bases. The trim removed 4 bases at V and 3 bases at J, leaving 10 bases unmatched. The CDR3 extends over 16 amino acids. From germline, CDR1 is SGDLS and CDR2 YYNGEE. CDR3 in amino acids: CASSLVAQGADTEAFF. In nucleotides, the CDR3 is TGTGCCAGCAGCCTGGTCGCACAGGGGGCGGACACTGAAGCTTTCTTT.

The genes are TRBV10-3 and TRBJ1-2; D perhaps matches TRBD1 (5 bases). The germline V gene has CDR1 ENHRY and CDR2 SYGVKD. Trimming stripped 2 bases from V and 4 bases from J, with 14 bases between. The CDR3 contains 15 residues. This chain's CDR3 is CAISERAGRSYGYTF. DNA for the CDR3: TGTGCCATCAGTGAGAGAGCAGGGAGGAGCTATGGCTACACCTTC.

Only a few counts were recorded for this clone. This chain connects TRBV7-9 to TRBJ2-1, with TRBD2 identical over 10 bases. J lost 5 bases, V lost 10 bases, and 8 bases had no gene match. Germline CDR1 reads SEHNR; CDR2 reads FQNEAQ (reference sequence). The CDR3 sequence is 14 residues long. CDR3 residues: CATLSSGSNNEQFF. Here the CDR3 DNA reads TGTGCCACCCTTTCTAGCGGGAGCAACAATGAGCAGTTCTTC.

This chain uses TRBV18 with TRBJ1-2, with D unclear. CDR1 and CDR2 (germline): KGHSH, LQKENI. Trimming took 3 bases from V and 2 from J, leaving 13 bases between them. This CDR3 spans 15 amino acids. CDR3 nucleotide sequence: TGTGCCAGCTCACCGAATCGGAGGCAAAACTATGGCTACACCTTC. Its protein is CASSPNRRQNYGYTF. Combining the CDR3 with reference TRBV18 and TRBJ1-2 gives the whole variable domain NAGVMQNPRHLVRRRGQEARLRCSPMKGHSHVYWYRQLPEEGLKFMVYLQKENIIDESGMPKERFSAEFPKEGPSILRIQQVVRGDSAAYFCASSPNRRQNYGYTFGSGTRLTVV.

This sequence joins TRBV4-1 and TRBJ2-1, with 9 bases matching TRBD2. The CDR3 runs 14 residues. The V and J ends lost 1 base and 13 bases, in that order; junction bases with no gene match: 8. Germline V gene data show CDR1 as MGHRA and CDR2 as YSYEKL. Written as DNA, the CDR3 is TGCGCCAGCAGCCAAGTGGGGACTAGCCGGGCCCAGTTCTTC. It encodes CASSQVGTSRAQFF.

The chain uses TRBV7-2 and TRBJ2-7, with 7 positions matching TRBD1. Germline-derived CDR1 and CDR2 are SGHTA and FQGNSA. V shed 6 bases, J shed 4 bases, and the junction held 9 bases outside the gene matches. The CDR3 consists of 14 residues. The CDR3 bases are TGTGCCAGCAGTTTCAGCCGGGACAGTTACGAGCAGTACTTC. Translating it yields CASSFSRDSYEQYF.

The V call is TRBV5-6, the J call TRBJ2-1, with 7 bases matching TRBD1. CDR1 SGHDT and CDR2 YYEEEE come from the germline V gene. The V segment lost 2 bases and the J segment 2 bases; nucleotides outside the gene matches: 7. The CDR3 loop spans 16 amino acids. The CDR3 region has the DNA TGTGCCAGCAGCTTACACAGGGGAAACACCTACAATGAGCAGTTCTTC. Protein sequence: CASSLHRGNTYNEQFF.

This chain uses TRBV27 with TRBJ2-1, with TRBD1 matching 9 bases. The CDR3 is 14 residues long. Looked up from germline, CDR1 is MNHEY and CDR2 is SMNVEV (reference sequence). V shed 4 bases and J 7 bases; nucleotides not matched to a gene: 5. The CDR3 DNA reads TGTGCCAGCAGTTCCGACAGGGGGAGGAATGAGCAGTTCTTC. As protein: CASSSDRGRNEQFF.